A selection of T cell receptor beta chains follows, all from one sample in a study of T cell responses to AZD1222 COVID-19 vaccine. Clones were read by immunoSEQ multiplex PCR, and TCRdb kept only the in-frame ones, dropping some. The sample shows about 56,000 clones, less than 90% of them seen only once. The material sequenced was peripheral blood, taken 28 days after the second AZD1222 dose. The receptor source for this set is an adult who received the AZD1222 COVID-19 vaccine. Each CDR3 is given without its conserved first and last residue.

CDR3 | J | V
ASSWARGSGYEQY | TRBJ2-7 | TRBV5-6
ASSLGLAATEGKF | TRBJ2-1 | TRBV7-7
ASSSVSNQPQH | TRBJ1-5 | TRBV6-6
ASSLGETQY | TRBJ2-5 | TRBV27
ASSSVRVGEKLF | TRBJ1-4 | TRBV6-5
ASSYSQGIHGYT | TRBJ1-2 | TRBV6-5
ASSVRDGLYNEQF | TRBJ2-1 | TRBV2
ASSFGGNTEAF | TRBJ1-1 | TRBV12-3/TRBV12-4
ASSFLDGTEAF | TRBJ1-1 | TRBV7-9
ASSFTGHGYT | TRBJ1-2 | TRBV12-3/TRBV12-4
ASGGGTGDNSPLH | TRBJ1-6 | TRBV28
ASSFPRGIANSPLH | TRBJ1-6 | TRBV28
ATSFRDRGNEKLF | TRBJ1-4 | TRBV15
ASSGRGLRAASYNEQF | TRBJ2-1 | TRBV7-9
ASSQDPRPDQPQH | TRBJ1-5 | TRBV4-2
ASSPTRGTGDEKLF | TRBJ1-4 | TRBV7-9
ASSFRLEANEKLF | TRBJ1-4 | TRBV5-1
AFQSGAHTDTQY | TRBJ2-3 | TRBV7-9
ASSFQQGRETQY | TRBJ2-5 | TRBV5-1
ASSQEGVDYGYT | TRBJ1-2 | TRBV3-1/TRBV3-2